Below, 9 T cell receptor beta chains from the same sample are listed, as sequenced in a study of spatial heterogeneity in lung cancer. Time point indicated: blood at routine non-recurrence follow-up after resection. TCRdb passed the 5' RACE reads through MiXCR, listing each CDR3 protein once. The sample contains some 20,000 distinct CDR3 sequences, less than 9.5% of which appear only once. This material consisted of PBMCs, taken at follow-up. Every receptor here comes from a male donor with early-stage non-small cell lung cancer.

This clonotype came up a few times. Here the CDR3 DNA reads TGTGCCAGCAGCGACAGGGAGCGCGACGAGCAGTACTTC. This codes for CASSDRERDEQYF. The chain uses TRBV28 and TRBJ2-7; 7 positions agree with TRBD1. This CDR3 spans 13 amino acids. CDR1 and CDR2 from the germline V gene are MDHEN and SYDVKM. Unmatched junction bases numbered 7, after V lost 6 bases and J lost 5 bases.

This clonotype was seen at least ten times. J is TRBJ1-5 and V is TRBV2, with D hard to call. The germline V gene encodes CDR1 SNHLY and CDR2 FYNNEI. The V end lost 4 bases, the J end lost 5 bases, and 9 bases lay between the germline ends. The CDR3 extends over 13 amino acids. The CDR3 protein is CASSGRIDQPQHF. CDR3 sequence (DNA): TGTGCCAGCAGTGGTAGAATAGATCAGCCCCAGCATTTT.

This clonotype was detected ten times or more. The rearrangement links TRBV7-9 to TRBJ2-1, with 10 nucleotides matching TRBD2. Per the germline V gene, CDR1 is SEHNR and CDR2 is FQNEAQ (reference sequence). V gave up 1 base and J gave up 9 bases; unmatched junction bases: 6. The CDR3 spans 15 residues. The DNA for the CDR3 is TGTGCCAGCAGCTTAGGGGGCCTAGCGGGAGCTGAGCAGTTCTTC. It specifies CASSLGGLAGAEQFF.

This clonotype occurred many times. The chain is built from TRBV7-2 and TRBJ1-5; D not resolved. From germline, CDR1 is SGHTA and CDR2 FQGNSA. There are 13 residues in the CDR3. V was trimmed by 0 bases and J by 3 bases, leaving 3 bases between them. The CDR3 bases are TGTGCCAGCAGCTTAGCCTCCAATCAGCCCCAGCATTTT. It codes for CASSLASNQPQHF. Using reference TRBV7-2 and TRBJ1-5 for the parts outside the CDR3, the full variable domain is GAGVSQSPSNKVTEKGKDVELRCDPISGHTALYWYRQSLGQGLEFLIYFQGNSAPDKSGLPSDRFSAERTGGSVSTLTIQRTQQEDSAVYLCASSLASNQPQHFGDGTRLSIL.

Ten or more counts support this clonotype. This chain joins TRBV20-1 and TRBJ2-7; TRBD2 is a possible D gene (6 bases). V lost 0 bases, J lost 4 bases, and 13 bases lay in between. Germline V gene data show CDR1 as DFQATT and CDR2 as SNEGSKA (reference sequence). This CDR3 is 14 amino acids long. CDR3: CSARDQAGWYEQYF. The CDR3 DNA is TGCAGTGCTAGAGATCAGGCGGGGTGGTACGAGCAGTACTTC.

V gene TRBV6-1 combines with J gene TRBJ2-1, with 9 bases lining up with TRBD1. The germline gives CDR1 MNHNS, CDR2 SASEGT. This CDR3 is built from 15 residues. V was clipped by 10 bases and J by 9 bases; unmatched bases: 16. CDR3 bases: TGTGCCACCTCTCCCGCCGGGACAGGGTCCGGTGAGCAGTTCTTC. It encodes CATSPAGTGSGEQFF.

J is TRBJ2-3 and V is TRBV28, with TRBD2 identical over 9 bases. The CDR3 spans 17 residues. Trimming cost V 3 bases and J 2 bases; bases outside gene matches: 9. CDR1 and CDR2 (germline): MDHEN, SYDVKM. CDR3: CASSLGSSGRITDTQYF. CDR3 nucleotides: TGTGCCAGCAGTTTGGGATCCAGCGGGAGGATCACAGATACGCAGTATTTT.

This clonotype counts as medium-sized. The chain combines TRBV29-1 with TRBJ2-5; maybe TRBD2 (6 bases). From germline, CDR1 is SQVTM and CDR2 ANQGSEA. Deletions cut 1 base from V and 4 bases from J, with 10 bases between. The CDR3 length is 13 residues. CDR3 sequence reads: CSVEGGLPETQYF. In DNA, the CDR3 is TGCAGCGTTGAAGGGGGACTTCCAGAGACCCAGTACTTC.

This clonotype was seen repeatedly, ten times or more. The chain employs TRBV2 and TRBJ2-1; a weak D match, TRBD1 (5 bases). V lost 4 bases to trimming and J lost 9 bases, with 19 bases between them. This CDR3 region has 15 residues. Germline V gives CDR1 SNHLY, CDR2 FYNNEI. CDR3 sequence reads: CASSVQDLQVGEQFF. DNA of the CDR3: TGTGCCAGCAGTGTACAGGACCTCCAGGTCGGTGAGCAGTTCTTC.